The 18 T cell receptor beta chains below come from one sample, sequenced in a study of cytomegalovirus exposure and HLA in healthy donors. It was with 60 Vbeta and 13 Jbeta primers that the PCR ran. TCRdb's table, derived via immunoSEQ multiplex PCR, lists solely in-frame clones and lacks some. Of fewer than 100,000 clones listed, 78% are singletons. The material sequenced was PBMCs. All receptors derive from a male donor in good health and CMV-seropositive.

The chain recombines TRBV5-8 with TRBJ1-2, with TRBD1 identical over 10 bases. V trimming: 0 bases; J trimming: 4 bases; junction bases outside the gene matches: 6. The CDR3 covers 16 residues. The germline V gene encodes CDR1 SGHTS and CDR2 YDEGEE. CDR3 region: CASSLVGTGVFYGYTF. DNA of the CDR3: TGTGCCAGCAGCTTGGTCGGGACAGGGGTATTCTATGGCTACACCTTC.

The chain recombines TRBV5-1 with TRBJ1-1; D is unresolved. The germline V gene encodes CDR1 SGHRS and CDR2 YFSETQ. The CDR3 sequence is 14 residues long. V shed 6 bases and J shed 0 bases, with 12 bases lying between them. CDR3 nucleotides: TGCGCCAGCAAGTCTACAGTCATGAACACTGAAGCTTTCTTT. Translated, it gives CASKSTVMNTEAFF.

The chain is built from TRBV27 and TRBJ1-4; D unresolved. CDR3 length equals 14 residues. Trimming cost V 2 bases and J 0 bases, with 4 bases left between them. Germline lookup yields CDR1 MNHEY and CDR2 SMNVEV (reference sequence). The CDR3 sequence is CASSLGSTNEKLFF. The CDR3, as DNA: TGTGCCAGCAGTTTAGGCTCAACTAATGAAAAACTGTTTTTT.

This clone was detected only a few times. V usage is TRBV2 and J usage is TRBJ2-1; possibly TRBD1 for D (6 bases). Trimming took off 3 bases at V and 0 bases at J, with 9 bases between the two ends. The CDR3 sequence is 15 residues long. The germline CDR1 and CDR2 sequences are SNHLY and FYNNEI. CDR3 coding DNA: TGTGCCAGCAGTGAGGGACAAGGCTCCTACAATGAGCAGTTCTTC. It encodes CASSEGQGSYNEQFF.

This chain uses TRBV28 with TRBJ2-6; 8 bases align to TRBD1. This CDR3 has 15 residues. V lost 5 bases, J lost 2 bases, and 2 bases stayed unmatched. Germline V gene data show CDR1 as MDHEN and CDR2 as SYDVKM. CDR3 nucleotide sequence: TGTGCCAGCAGTCCACAGGGGGCTGGGGCCAACGTCCTGACTTTC. As protein: CASSPQGAGANVLTF.

The chain combines TRBV2 with TRBJ1-2; a weak D match, TRBD1 (6 bases). V lost 6 bases, J lost 2 bases, and 16 bases lay in between. CDR1 SNHLY and CDR2 FYNNEI come from the germline V gene. This CDR3 is built from 15 residues. The CDR3 nucleotides are TGTGCCAGCAGCTCAAGTTCCGGGACAAACTATGGCTACACCTTC. As protein: CASSSSSGTNYGYTF.

The chain carries TRBV5-4 and TRBJ2-1; 9 nucleotides agree with TRBD1. CDR1 and CDR2 (germline): SGHNT, YYREEE (reference sequence). This CDR3 contains 15 residues. The V gene end was trimmed by 2 bases and the J gene end by 7 bases; junction bases not matched to a gene: 7. CDR3 sequence reads: CASSFPTQGANEQFF. The CDR3 bases are TGTGCCAGCAGCTTTCCCACACAGGGGGCAAATGAGCAGTTCTTC. The whole variable domain, filled in from reference TRBV5-4 and TRBJ2-1, reads ETGVTQSPTHLIKTRGQQVTLRCSSQSGHNTVSWYQQALGQGPQFIFQYYREEENGRGNFPPRFSGLQFPNYSSELNVNALELDDSALYLCASSFPTQGANEQFFGPGTRLTVL.

This clone was detected once. The chain has TRBV7-7 and TRBJ2-5; TRBD1 matches 9 bases. The CDR3 spans 14 residues. Germline lookup yields CDR1 SSHAT and CDR2 FNYEAQ (reference sequence). V trimming: 6 bases; J trimming: 4 bases; junction bases outside the gene matches: 6. The CDR3 here is CASSPGQGGETQYF. For the CDR3, the DNA is TGTGCCAGCAGTCCGGGACAGGGTGGAGAGACCCAGTACTTC.

The rearrangement joins TRBV27 to TRBJ2-2, with TRBD1 as a possible D gene (6 bases). Germline values: CDR1 MNHEY, CDR2 SMNVEV (reference sequence). V was cut by 8 bases and J by 1 base, with 11 bases left in between. The length of the CDR3 is 14 residues. The CDR3 sequence is CASRWTENTGELFF. The CDR3 region has the DNA TGTGCCAGCCGATGGACAGAGAACACCGGGGAGCTGTTTTTT.

This clone was seen once. V gene TRBV28 combines with J gene TRBJ2-5; TRBD1 agrees at 8 bases. V was clipped by 10 bases and J by 2 bases; unmatched bases: 12. From germline, CDR1 is MDHEN and CDR2 SYDVKM. This CDR3 has 15 amino acids. This chain's CDR3 is CATLLQGAGQETQYF. The CDR3 DNA reads TGTGCCACGCTTCTCCAGGGGGCAGGACAAGAGACCCAGTACTTC. Looking up the rest from reference TRBV28 and TRBJ2-5 gives the full variable domain: DVKVTQSSRYLVKRTGEKVFLECVQDMDHENMFWYRQDPGLGLRLIYFSYDVKMKEKGDIPEGYSVSREKKERFSLILESASTNQTSMYLCATLLQGAGQETQYFGPGTRLLVL.

The genes are TRBV27 and TRBJ2-7; tentatively, D is TRBD2 (7 bases). CDR1 is MNHEY, CDR2 SMNVEV, per germline (reference sequence). The CDR3 covers 16 residues. Trimming left V 6 bases short and J 3 bases short, with 21 bases between. The CDR3, as DNA: TGTGCCAGCAGCCTAATCAGGGGCGGGAGATTCTACGAGCAGTACTTC. Translating gives CASSLIRGGRFYEQYF.

This chain links TRBV4-1 with TRBJ2-3; 9 positions match TRBD1. CDR1 and CDR2 (germline): MGHRA, YSYEKL. The CDR3 runs 16 residues. Unmatched junction bases numbered 5, after V lost 2 bases and J lost 2 bases. Written as DNA, the CDR3 is TGCGCCAGCAGCCAATCGACAGGGGGGACCACAGATACGCAGTATTTT. Its protein is CASSQSTGGTTDTQYF.

The chain joins TRBV29-1 to TRBJ1-4; D is uncertain. The CDR3 has 11 residues. The V gene lost 5 bases and the J gene lost 7 bases, with 8 bases spanning the gap. Germline CDR1 is SQVTM and CDR2 is ANQGSEA. CDR3 DNA sequence: TGCAGCGTTACCCTTAGTGAAAAACTGTTTTTT. It yields the protein CSVTLSEKLFF. Full variable domain (missing parts from reference TRBV29-1 and TRBJ1-4): SAVISQKPSRDICQRGTSLTIQCQVDSQVTMMFWYRQQPGQSLTLIATANQGSEATYESGFVIDKFPISRPNLTFSTLTVSNMSPEDSSIYLCSVTLSEKLFFGSGTQLSVL.

The chain combines TRBV9 with TRBJ2-1; TRBD2 might be the D (6 bases). Trimming removed 2 bases from V and 5 bases from J, with 14 bases in between. The CDR3 spans 15 residues. Germline values: CDR1 SGDLS, CDR2 YYNGEE. The CDR3 DNA reads as TGTGCCAGCAGCGTCCTAGACGGGAGCAACAATGAGCAGTTCTTC. Residues: CASSVLDGSNNEQFF.

The chain carries TRBV27 and TRBJ1-2; the D is unclear. Germline CDR1 reads MNHEY; CDR2 reads SMNVEV (reference sequence). The CDR3 length is 15 residues. Trimming removed 5 bases from V and 4 bases from J, with 17 bases in between. CDR3 coding DNA: TGTGCCAGCAGTCCGCTTTTGGGCACTGTCTATGGCTACACCTTC. As protein: CASSPLLGTVYGYTF.

The chain links TRBV28 to TRBJ1-5, with 8 bases identical to TRBD1. The CDR3 length is 16 residues. Germline V gives CDR1 MDHEN, CDR2 SYDVKM. V shed 2 bases, J shed 7 bases, and the junction held 10 bases outside the gene matches. The CDR3 reads CASSLPRQGARQPQHF. The CDR3 bases are TGTGCCAGCAGTTTACCCCGCCAGGGGGCCAGGCAGCCCCAGCATTTT.

The V call is TRBV9, the J call TRBJ1-4, with D tentatively TRBD1 (5 bases). The CDR3 consists of 19 residues. Germline-derived CDR1 and CDR2 are SGDLS and YYNGEE. V lost 4 bases and J lost 4, with 26 bases in between. DNA for the CDR3: TGTGCCAGCAGCTCATACTCGGAGGGACGGCCAAGGGGTAATGAAAAACTGTTTTTT. Translated, it gives CASSSYSEGRPRGNEKLFF.

The gene calls are TRBV29-1 and TRBJ1-3; D is possibly TRBD1 (5 bases). The CDR3 is made up of 13 amino acids. In germline, CDR1 is SQVTM, CDR2 ANQGSEA. The V end lost 4 bases, the J end lost 2 bases, and 9 bases lay between the germline ends. The CDR3 spells CSVATGAGNTIYF. In nucleotides, the CDR3 is TGCAGCGTTGCCACAGGAGCTGGAAACACCATATATTTT.